This T cell receptor (beta chain) was captured in a study of CD8+ T cells in alopecia areata. Across the whole study: Tofacitinib administration to treated patients was oral, at 5 to 10 mg twice daily. Patients given treatment had severity scored by the percentage of scalp area affected.

Treatment meaning: oral pan-JAK inhibitor, 5-10 mg twice daily. This clone has only a few counts. Its matching antigen is unknown. Sequencing relied on a cDNA template that was reverse transcribed from extracted RNA. The protocol was immunoSEQ multiplex PCR, while the TCRdb copy is restricted to in-frame clones and leaves out a portion. This table has some 100,000 clones, roughly 40% appearing once. Germline loops: CDR1 GTSNPN, CDR2 SVGIG (reference sequence). CDR3 length equals 15 residues. The V end lost 3 bases, the J end lost 4 bases, and 18 bases lay between the germline ends. Study-wide results and caveats: Scalp clonality and expanded CD8+ clones among the top 100 fell significantly with tofacitinib. Scalp samples also contribute reads from the resident alphabeta T cells found in normal skin.

V gene TRBV30 combines with J gene TRBJ1-2; D possibly corresponds to TRBD1 (5 bases). Sequences were derived from CD8+ T cells sorted from blood, sampled at week 24, from a patient treated with tofacitinib. The sequence was collected from a human donor with alopecia areata. CDR3 DNA: TGTGCCTGGAGCTACCGTCCGGAGGGGAGCTATGGCTACACCTTC. This sequence encodes CAWSYRPEGSYGYTF.